One sample yielded the 32 T cell receptor beta chains listed below, sequenced in a study of response to subunit inactivated influenza vaccine. From the RT-PCR reads, TCRdb called clonotypes with MiXCR, one entry per CDR3 protein. The sample consists of 500,000 to 700,000 distinct CDR3 sequences, 20% to 25% of them appearing once. These data were also reused for a study on T cells expressing NK-cell markers. That report adds: In generating TCR beta cDNA, 5'RACE template switching with UMIs was used.

The specimen comprised CD4+ T cells sorted from PBMCs, sampled approximately 13 days after vaccination. The receptor set was obtained from a man in his fifties or sixties who received an inactivated influenza vaccine.

A few counts support this clonotype. The CDR3 DNA reads as TGCGCCAGCTTCCCCGGCGGCGGTGGGGGGTACAATGAGCAGTTCTTC. Translation gives CASFPGGGGGYNEQFF. The chain is built from TRBV4-1 and TRBJ2-1; D is possibly TRBD2 (6 bases). The CDR3 spans 16 residues. V lost 8 bases to trimming and J lost 4 bases, with 21 bases between them. Germline lookup yields CDR1 MGHRA and CDR2 YSYEKL.

The chain combines TRBV20-1 with TRBJ2-3, with 10 bases identical to TRBD2. The V gene's germline CDR1 is DFQATT and CDR2 SNEGSKA (reference sequence). The CDR3 has 14 amino acids. The junction had 11 bases not matched to a gene; V was cut back by 5 bases and J by 9 bases. Here the CDR3 DNA reads TGCAGTGCTGCAAGGGGTAGCGGGGGGTGGACGCAGTATTTT. Translation gives CSAARGSGGWTQYF.

This chain links TRBV7-3 with TRBJ2-3; 7 bases are shared with TRBD2. V trimming: 2 bases; J trimming: 0 bases; junction bases outside the gene matches: 5. There are 16 residues in the CDR3. Germline-derived CDR1 and CDR2 are SGHTA and FQGTGA. The CDR3 is CASSLLGSGSTDTQYF. The CDR3 DNA is TGTGCCAGCAGCTTATTGGGTAGCGGGAGCACAGATACGCAGTATTTT.

The chain uses TRBV20-1 and TRBJ1-4; maybe TRBD1 (6 bases). Trimming removed 0 bases from V and 0 bases from J, with 11 bases in between. Germline V gives CDR1 DFQATT, CDR2 SNEGSKA (reference sequence). This CDR3 is built from 16 residues. This CDR3 reads CSARDARGTTNEKLFF. Written as DNA, the CDR3 is TGCAGTGCTAGAGATGCTAGGGGGACAACTAATGAAAAACTGTTTTTT.

CDR3 loop: CASSQTGLYNEQFF. The CDR3 DNA reads as TGCGCCAGCAGCCAGACGGGACTTTACAATGAGCAGTTCTTC. The chain couples TRBV4-1 to TRBJ2-1; D perhaps matches TRBD2 (6 bases). CDR3 length: 14 residues. Germline loops: CDR1 MGHRA, CDR2 YSYEKL. Trimming took off 3 bases at V and 4 bases at J, with 10 bases between the two ends.

The chain uses TRBV5-1 and TRBJ1-1; 8 bases are shared with TRBD1. Germline values: CDR1 SGHRS, CDR2 YFSETQ. The CDR3 has 16 amino acids. J gave up 3 bases and V 3 bases, and 10 bases lay outside the gene matches. CDR3 sequence: CASSSRPQGADTEAFF. In DNA form, the CDR3 reads TGCGCCAGCAGCTCCCGACCGCAGGGGGCCGACACTGAAGCTTTCTTT.

The table lists this clonotype with a few counts. J is TRBJ2-1 and V is TRBV12-3 or TRBV12-4, with 7 positions matching TRBD2. V was pared by 7 bases and J by 4 bases, with 10 bases of the junction left unmatched. CDR3 length: 15 residues. CDR3 DNA: TGTGCCAGCATTGCCGGGAGGACTGGGTACAATGAGCAGTTCTTC. Its translation: CASIAGRTGYNEQFF.

J is TRBJ2-2 and V is TRBV15; TRBD1 is a possible D gene (5 bases). From germline, CDR1 is LNHNV and CDR2 YYDKDF (reference sequence). Trimming stripped 4 bases from V and 4 bases from J, with 10 bases between. This CDR3 is built from 14 residues. In DNA, the CDR3 is TGTGCCACCAGCAAAGGCAGGGTCACCGGGGAGCTGTTTTTT. Its translation: CATSKGRVTGELFF.

This clonotype was counted between two and nine times. The chain combines TRBV21-1 with TRBJ2-3. TRBV21-1 is an annotated pseudogene. The CDR3 length is 9 residues. Here the CDR3 reads CASSKFTYF. The CDR3 DNA sequence: TGTGCCAGCAGCAAATTTACGTATTTT.

This clonotype has only a few counts. The junction differs from germline at one of its ends, possibly a read error. For the CDR3, the DNA is TGTGCCAGCAGCCGACCGGGACATCGGTTAGACTTC. Translation gives CASSRPGHRLDF. The rearrangement uses TRBV14 and TRBJ2-7, with a possible D match to TRBD1 (6 bases). CDR1 is SGHDN, CDR2 FVKESK, per germline. The CDR3 length is 12 residues.

V gene TRBV20-1 combines with J gene TRBJ2-3, with 7 bases aligning to TRBD2. J gave up 2 bases and V 4 bases, and 9 bases lay outside the gene matches. The V gene's germline CDR1 is DFQATT and CDR2 SNEGSKA (reference sequence). The CDR3 runs to 15 residues. The CDR3 sequence: CSATRASGSTDTQYF. The CDR3 coding sequence is TGCAGTGCTACGCGGGCTAGCGGATCCACAGATACGCAGTATTTT.

The chain links TRBV3-1 to TRBJ2-7; D perhaps matches TRBD2 (6 bases). The germline V and J ends were trimmed by 4 bases and 2 bases, with 18 bases remaining between them. From germline, CDR1 is LGHDT and CDR2 YNNKEL (reference sequence). The CDR3 sequence is 16 residues long. The CDR3 nucleotides read TGTGCCAGCAGCCCTGGGGGGTACAGAATAACCTACGAGCAGTACTTC. It codes for CASSPGGYRITYEQYF.

There are many counts of this clonotype. This sequence joins TRBV12-3 or TRBV12-4 and TRBJ1-1; possible D gene TRBD1, 5 bases. The CDR3 is made up of 14 amino acids. Trimming left V 5 bases short and J 8 bases short, with 18 bases between. The CDR3: CASSVGLPTREAFF. The CDR3 DNA reads TGTGCCAGCAGTGTGGGACTTCCTACCCGGGAAGCTTTCTTT.

DNA of the CDR3: TGCAGTGCCCACTCCCCGGGACTAGCGGACACAGATACGCAGTATTTT. Amino acids: CSAHSPGLADTDTQYF. The V and J genes are TRBV20-1 and TRBJ2-3, with 11 positions matching TRBD2. The CDR3 has 16 amino acids. Germline trimming cut 6 bases from V and 2 bases from J; bases unmatched to any gene: 10. CDR1 is DFQATT and CDR2 is SNEGSKA in the germline V gene (reference sequence).

This clonotype turned up a few times. This chain uses TRBV10-3 with TRBJ1-6; 10 nucleotides align to TRBD1. V shed 0 bases, J shed 14 bases, and the junction held 7 bases outside the gene matches. The germline V gene has CDR1 ENHRY and CDR2 SYGVKD. The CDR3 loop spans 15 amino acids. As DNA, the CDR3 is TGTGCCATCAGTGAGTCAGGACAGGGGGGTATATCCCTCCACTTT. This sequence encodes CAISESGQGGISLHF.

This clonotype was seen a few times. This chain uses TRBV28 with TRBJ1-4; TRBD1 might be the D (6 bases). Per germline, CDR1 MDHEN and CDR2 SYDVKM. V lost 6 bases and J 5 bases, leaving 16 bases between the germline ends. CDR3 length: 15 amino acids. CDR3 loop: CASSISGVFNEKLFF. The DNA for the CDR3 is TGTGCCAGCAGCATATCAGGGGTATTCAATGAAAAACTGTTTTTT.

The CDR3 is CATREGQGHVGETQYF. CDR3 nucleotides: TGTGCCACCCGGGAAGGACAGGGGCATGTGGGGGAGACCCAGTACTTC. The chain uses TRBV10-3 and TRBJ2-5, with 9 bases identical to TRBD1. From germline, CDR1 is ENHRY and CDR2 SYGVKD. This CDR3 region has 16 residues. V gave up 10 bases and J gave up 5 bases; unmatched junction bases: 17.

The chain joins TRBV6-1 to TRBJ1-6; D remains ambiguous. CDR1 is MNHNS and CDR2 is SASEGT in the germline V gene. V dropped 6 bases and J dropped 7 bases, with 10 bases sitting between them. CDR3 length: 13 amino acids. Here the CDR3 DNA reads TGTGCCAGCAGCCAAGGGCTGAATTCACCCCTCCACTTT. Translating gives CASSQGLNSPLHF.

The rearrangement uses TRBV7-2 and TRBJ1-2; tentative D call: TRBD1 (6 bases). Trimming removed 1 base at V and 5 bases at J, with 17 bases between. The length of the CDR3 is 16 residues. The V gene's germline CDR1 is SGHTA and CDR2 FQGNSA. DNA of the CDR3: TGTGCCAGCAGCTTAGAGGGCAGGGGAGGGCATTATGGCTACACCTTC. It encodes CASSLEGRGGHYGYTF.

V usage is TRBV27 and J usage is TRBJ2-1; 16 bases are shared with TRBD2. The CDR3 has 17 residues. The junction had 14 bases not matched to a gene; V was cut back by 6 bases and J by 12 bases. The germline gives CDR1 MNHEY, CDR2 SMNVEV (reference sequence). The chain's CDR3 is CASSGTSGGVLLSGQFF. CDR3 coding DNA: TGTGCCAGCAGCGGGACTAGCGGGGGGGTACTCCTCAGCGGGCAGTTCTTC.

Only a few counts were recorded for this clonotype. This chain uses TRBV4-1 with TRBJ2-1; 12 bases fit TRBD2. The CDR3 has 16 residues. V was clipped by 4 bases and J by 5 bases; unmatched bases: 6. From germline, CDR1 is MGHRA and CDR2 YSYEKL. In DNA, the CDR3 is TGCGCCAGCAGCCGAGGACTAGCGGGGAGAAACAATGAGCAGTTCTTC. This translates into CASSRGLAGRNNEQFF.

In nucleotides, the CDR3 is TGCGCCAGCAGCCAGGAACTGGGACAGGGCCGCTACAATGAGCAGTTCTTC. It specifies CASSQELGQGRYNEQFF. The rearrangement uses TRBV4-1 and TRBJ2-1; 9 nucleotides match TRBD1. Trimming removed 3 bases from V and 3 bases from J; junction bases left unmatched: 9. Germline V lookup: CDR1 MGHRA, CDR2 YSYEKL. This CDR3 spans 17 amino acids.

The chain uses TRBV7-2 and TRBJ1-2; 9 nucleotides align to TRBD1. J gave up 7 bases and V 5 bases, and 5 bases lay outside the gene matches. The germline gives CDR1 SGHTA, CDR2 FQGNSA. The CDR3 sequence is 13 residues long. This CDR3 is CASSGTGSAGYTF. The CDR3 bases are TGTGCCAGCAGCGGGACAGGGAGTGCTGGCTACACCTTC.

V and J are TRBV29-1 and TRBJ2-3, with 10 nucleotides matching TRBD1. Germline V CDR1 and CDR2: SQVTM, ANQGSEA. V lost 3 bases, J lost 4 bases, and 7 bases stayed unmatched. The CDR3 consists of 15 residues. CDR3 coding DNA: TGCAGCGTTGATACCGGGACAGGGGTCGCAGATACGCAGTATTTT. Translating gives CSVDTGTGVADTQYF.

The table lists this clonotype with a few counts. The chain employs TRBV29-1 and TRBJ2-5; D is ambiguous. V was cut by 1 base and J by 1 base, with 7 bases left in between. This CDR3 has 13 amino acids. Germline CDR1 SQVTM, CDR2 ANQGSEA. The CDR3 loop is CSVEGLPQETQYF. The DNA for the CDR3 is TGCAGCGTTGAAGGTCTACCCCAAGAGACCCAGTACTTC.

This chain connects TRBV12-3 or TRBV12-4 to TRBJ2-1; 8 nucleotides match TRBD2. V shed 4 bases and J 4 bases; nucleotides not matched to a gene: 6. The CDR3 has 15 amino acids. CDR3 protein: CASSSWTSSYNEQFF. The CDR3 DNA is TGTGCCAGCAGTTCCTGGACTAGCTCTTACAATGAGCAGTTCTTC.

This clonotype was seen repeatedly, ten times or more. The V and J genes are TRBV3-1 and TRBJ2-2; a possible D gene is TRBD2 (5 bases). This CDR3 is built from 13 residues. From germline, CDR1 is LGHDT and CDR2 YNNKEL (reference sequence). Trimming stripped 5 bases from V and 5 bases from J, with 9 bases between. For the CDR3, the DNA is TGTGCCAGCAGCTACGGAGGAACCGGGGAGCTGTTTTTT. Amino acid sequence: CASSYGGTGELFF.

This clonotype has a handful of counts. The chain combines TRBV21-1 with TRBJ2-7; TRBD2, the D gene given by the table, was not confirmed from the DNA. TRBV21-1 is flagged as a pseudogene. The CDR3 totals 17 residues. Here the CDR3 reads CASSKSCRTQGTDEQYF. DNA for the CDR3: TGTGCCAGCAGCAAAAGTTGCCGGACTCAGGGGACCGACGAGCAGTACTTC.

This chain joins TRBV6-4 and TRBJ1-5; D is unresolved. The CDR3 runs 14 residues. CDR1 and CDR2 (germline): MRHNA, SNTAGT. The ends were cut back, 6 bases at V and 0 bases at J, with 9 bases in the middle. This CDR3 is CASRGGISNQPQHF. In DNA, the CDR3 is TGTGCCAGCAGGGGAGGGATTAGCAATCAGCCCCAGCATTTT.

This clonotype was observed once. V gene TRBV10-2 combines with J gene TRBJ2-1, with unresolved D. From germline, CDR1 is WSHSY and CDR2 SAAADI. The length of the CDR3 is 16 residues. Trimming cost V 2 bases and J 0 bases, with 11 bases left between them. This CDR3 is CASSEPLLRSYNEQFF. DNA for the CDR3: TGCGCCAGCAGTGAGCCTCTACTCCGCTCCTACAATGAGCAGTTCTTC.

The table lists this clonotype with a few counts. The chain links TRBV6-5 to TRBJ2-5, with D tentatively TRBD2 (7 bases). CDR3 length equals 15 residues. V shed 0 bases and J shed 5 bases, with 13 bases lying between them. Per germline, CDR1 MNHEY and CDR2 SVGAGI. The CDR3 bases are TGTGCCAGCAGTTACTCGATCAGGGGAGGGGAGACCCAGTACTTC. Translated: CASSYSIRGGETQYF.

This chain joins TRBV6-1 and TRBJ2-6; 9 bases map to TRBD1. CDR3 length: 19 residues. With 7 bases clipped from V and 3 bases from J, the junction kept 16 bases outside the gene matches. Germline V gene data show CDR1 as MNHNS and CDR2 as SASEGT. CDR3 sequence reads: CASIKIRDRVLFGANVLTF. CDR3 in DNA: TGTGCCAGCATCAAAATCCGGGACAGGGTTTTATTTGGGGCCAACGTCCTGACTTTC.